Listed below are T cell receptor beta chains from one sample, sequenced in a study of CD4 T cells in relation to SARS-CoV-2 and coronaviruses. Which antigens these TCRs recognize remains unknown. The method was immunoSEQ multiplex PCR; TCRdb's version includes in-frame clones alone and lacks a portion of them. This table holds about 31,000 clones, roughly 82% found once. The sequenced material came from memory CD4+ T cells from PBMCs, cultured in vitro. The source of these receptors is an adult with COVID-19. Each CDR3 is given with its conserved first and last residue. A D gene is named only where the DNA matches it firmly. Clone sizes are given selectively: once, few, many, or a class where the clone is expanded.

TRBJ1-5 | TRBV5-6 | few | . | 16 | CASSSGGGGADQPQHF | TGTGCCAGCAGCTCCGGGGGAGGGGGGGCTGATCAGCCCCAGCATTTT
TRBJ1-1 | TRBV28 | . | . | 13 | CASSLSVNTEAFF | TGTGCCAGCAGTTTATCTGTGAACACTGAAGCTTTCTTT
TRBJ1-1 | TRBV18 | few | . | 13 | CASSRSDTTEAFF | TGTGCCAGCTCACGGTCAGATACCACTGAAGCTTTCTTT
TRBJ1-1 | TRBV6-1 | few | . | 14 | CASSEGRGTTEAFF | TGTGCCAGCAGTGAAGGCCGGGGTACAACTGAAGCTTTCTTT
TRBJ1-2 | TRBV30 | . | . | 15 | CAWSSDRRLHYGYTF | TGTGCCTGGAGTTCGGACAGAAGGTTGCACTATGGCTACACCTTC
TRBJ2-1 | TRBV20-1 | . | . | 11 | CSAVTADEQFF | TGCAGTGCCGTGACCGCGGATGAGCAGTTCTTC
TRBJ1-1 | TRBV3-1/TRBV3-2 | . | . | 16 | CASSPYRLPRGTEAFF | TGTGCCAGCAGCCCTTATCGATTACCCCGGGGGACTGAAGCTTTCTTT
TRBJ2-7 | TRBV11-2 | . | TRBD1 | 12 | CASSPTGVEQYF | TGTGCCAGCAGCCCTACAGGGGTCGAGCAGTACTTC
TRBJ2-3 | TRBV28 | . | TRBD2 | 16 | CASRPLAGGYTDTQYF | TGTGCCAGCAGGCCCTTGGCGGGAGGGTACACAGATACGCAGTATTTT
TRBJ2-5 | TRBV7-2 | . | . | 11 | CASSIQVTQYF | TGTGCCAGCAGCATTCAAGTTACCCAGTACTTC
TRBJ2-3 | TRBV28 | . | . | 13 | CASKDSYTDTQYF | TGTGCCAGCAAGGACAGCTACACAGATACGCAGTATTTT
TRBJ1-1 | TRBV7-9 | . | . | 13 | CASSQGVGTEAFF | TGTGCCAGCAGCCAAGGGGTGGGGACTGAAGCTTTCTTT
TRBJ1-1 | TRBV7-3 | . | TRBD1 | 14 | CASSSQGEGTEAFF | TGTGCCAGCAGCTCCCAGGGGGAAGGGACTGAAGCTTTCTTT
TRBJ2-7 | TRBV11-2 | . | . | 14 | CASSFTGQKYEQYF | TGTGCCAGCAGCTTTACCGGACAAAAGTACGAGCAGTACTTC
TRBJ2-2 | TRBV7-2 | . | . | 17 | CASSLSSNFANTGELFF | TGTGCCAGCAGCTTATCAAGTAACTTCGCGAACACCGGGGAGCTGTTTTTT
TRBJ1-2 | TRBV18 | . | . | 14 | CASSPRSGNYGYTF | TGTGCCAGCTCACCACGGTCGGGAAACTATGGCTACACCTTC
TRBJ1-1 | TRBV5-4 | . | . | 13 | CASSPLQSTEAFF | TGTGCCAGCAGCCCGCTACAGAGCACTGAAGCTTTCTTT
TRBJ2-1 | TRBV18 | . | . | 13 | CASSPGVGNEQFF | TGTGCCAGCTCACCAGGTGTGGGCAATGAGCAGTTCTTC
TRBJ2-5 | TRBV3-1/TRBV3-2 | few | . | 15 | CASSAHRGGKETQYF | TGTGCCAGCAGCGCCCACAGGGGAGGTAAAGAGACCCAGTACTTC
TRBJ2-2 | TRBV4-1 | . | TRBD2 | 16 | CASSPGLAGESGELFF | TGCGCCAGCAGCCCCGGACTAGCGGGAGAATCAGGGGAGCTGTTTTTT
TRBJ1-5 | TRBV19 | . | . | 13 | CASSGGLGQPQHF | TGTGCCAGTAGTGGGGGGTTAGGTCAGCCCCAGCATTTT
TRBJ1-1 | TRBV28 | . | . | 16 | CASSLFLGGVSTEAFF | TGTGCCAGCAGTCTGTTTCTGGGGGGGGTAAGCACTGAAGCTTTCTTT
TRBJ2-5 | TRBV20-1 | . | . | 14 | CSASYGFGEETQYF | TGCAGTGCTAGTTATGGGTTCGGGGAGGAGACCCAGTACTTC
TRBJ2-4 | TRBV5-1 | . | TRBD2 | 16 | CASSLASGIIGDIQYF | TGCGCCAGCAGCTTGGCGAGCGGGATTATTGGGGACATTCAGTACTTC
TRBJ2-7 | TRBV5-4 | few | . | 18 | CASSLDPGLGVLAYEQYF | TGTGCCAGCAGCTTGGATCCAGGGTTAGGTGTTTTGGCCTACGAGCAGTACTTC
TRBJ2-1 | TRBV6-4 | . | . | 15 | CASSEFPSDYNEQFF | TGTGCCAGCAGTGAATTCCCTAGCGACTACAATGAGCAGTTCTTC
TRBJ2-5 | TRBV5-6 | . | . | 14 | CASSLVTGLETQYF | TGTGCCAGCAGCTTGGTAACAGGCCTAGAGACCCAGTACTTC
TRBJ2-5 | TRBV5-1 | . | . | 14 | CASSLTRGAETQYF | TGCGCCAGCAGCTTGACCAGGGGGGCTGAGACCCAGTACTTC
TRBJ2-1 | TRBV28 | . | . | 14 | CASTRSSAQNEQFF | TGTGCCAGCACGCGGTCTAGCGCCCAGAATGAGCAGTTCTTC
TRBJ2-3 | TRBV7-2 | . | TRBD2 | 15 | CASSLPSGSTDTQYF | TGTGCCAGCAGCTTGCCTAGCGGGAGCACAGATACGCAGTATTTT
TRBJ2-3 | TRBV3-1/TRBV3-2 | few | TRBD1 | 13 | CASWTGGADTQYF | TGTGCCAGCTGGACAGGGGGAGCGGATACGCAGTATTTT
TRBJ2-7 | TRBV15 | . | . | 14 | CATSSFDVKGQQYF | TGTGCCACCAGCAGCTTCGACGTCAAGGGTCAGCAGTACTTC
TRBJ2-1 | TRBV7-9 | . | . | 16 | CASSFWGGGNYNEQFF | TGTGCCAGCAGCTTTTGGGGTGGGGGAAACTATAATGAGCAGTTCTTC
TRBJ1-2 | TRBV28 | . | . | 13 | CASRIEERAVYTF | TGTGCCAGCAGGATCGAGGAAAGAGCAGTCTACACCTTC
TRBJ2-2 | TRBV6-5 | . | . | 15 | CASSYGAENTGELFF | TGTGCCAGCAGTTATGGGGCGGAGAACACCGGGGAGCTGTTTTTT
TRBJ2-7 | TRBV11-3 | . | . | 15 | CASSPVSGRSYEQYF | TGTGCCAGCAGCCCAGTCTCAGGGAGGTCCTACGAGCAGTACTTC